These 8 T cell receptor beta chains came from one sample sequenced in a study of PD-1 blockade in classical Hodgkin lymphoma. Each and every patient relapsed after autologous stem cell transplantation, and patients got differing brentuximab vedotin exposure. Assay used: immunoSEQ multiplex PCR; TCRdb lists only in-frame clones, some missing. The sample lists roughly 50,000 clones, 81% occurring once. The sample was peripheral blood mononuclear cells (PBMCs), taken at baseline. Receptors originate from a human donor with classical Hodgkin lymphoma.

The chain carries TRBV7-2 and TRBJ2-2; D remains unclear. The CDR3 is 15 amino acids. The germline V and J ends were trimmed by 1 base and 3 bases, with 9 bases remaining between them. Per the germline V gene, CDR1 is SGHTA and CDR2 is FQGNSA. CDR3 region: CASSLVATHTGELFF. CDR3 bases: TGTGCCAGCAGCTTAGTCGCCACTCACACCGGGGAGCTGTTTTTT.

V usage is TRBV19 and J usage is TRBJ1-5; a possible D gene is TRBD1 (5 bases). The CDR3 runs 14 residues. V was clipped by 9 bases and J by 5 bases, with 17 bases between them. Germline CDR1 reads LNHDA; CDR2 reads SQIVND (reference sequence). The CDR3 region has the DNA TGTGCCAGCCAGGGACCGGCCCGCTATCAGCCCCAGCATTTT. Its translation is CASQGPARYQPQHF.

This clone was counted a single time. V and J are TRBV19 and TRBJ2-1, with 7 nucleotides matching TRBD1. The CDR3 contains 14 residues. The trim removed 5 bases at V and 6 bases at J, leaving 7 bases unmatched. Per germline, CDR1 LNHDA and CDR2 SQIVND (reference sequence). CDR3 DNA sequence: TGTGCCAGTAGTTGGGACAGAAGAGTCAATGAGCAGTTCTTC. It codes for CASSWDRRVNEQFF. Full variable domain (rest looked up from reference TRBV19 and TRBJ2-1): DGGITQSPKYLFRKEGQNVTLSCEQNLNHDAMYWYRQDPGQGLRLIYYSQIVNDFQKGDIAEGYSVSREKKESFPLTVTSAQKNPTAFYLCASSWDRRVNEQFFGPGTRLTVL.

A few counts support this clone. The chain recombines TRBV5-6 with TRBJ2-7, with 8 bases identical to TRBD2. Germline V gene sequence: CDR1 SGHDT, CDR2 YYEEEE. Losses at the gene ends were 4 bases for V and 1 base for J; bases not matched to a gene: 4. This CDR3 comprises 14 residues. CDR3: CASSPSGGSYEQYV. CDR3 DNA: TGTGCCAGCAGCCCAAGCGGGGGTTCCTACGAGCAGTACGTC.

The chain couples TRBV5-1 to TRBJ2-3; D not resolved. This CDR3 has 14 amino acids. The germline V gene encodes CDR1 SGHRS and CDR2 YFSETQ. Trimming cost V 0 bases and J 2 bases, with 7 bases left between them. CDR3 sequence: CASSLGALTDTQYF. The CDR3, as DNA: TGCGCCAGCAGCTTGGGGGCCCTCACAGATACGCAGTATTTT.

The CDR3 nucleotides are TGTGCCAGCAGCGCCGGAAGGGTCTCTGGAAACACCATATATTTT. This gives the protein CASSAGRVSGNTIYF. V and J are TRBV9 and TRBJ1-3; no reliable D call. Germline assignment: CDR1 SGDLS and CDR2 YYNGEE. CDR3 length: 15 amino acids. Trimming took off 3 bases at V and 0 bases at J, with 10 bases between the two ends.

The chain employs TRBV10-3 and TRBJ2-5; 7 bases agree with TRBD1. CDR3 length: 16 amino acids. V lost 6 bases to trimming and J lost 7 bases; unmatched junction nucleotides: 17. The germline gives CDR1 ENHRY, CDR2 SYGVKD. As DNA, the CDR3 is TGTGCCATCAGAGACCAGATTACAGGGGCCGAAGGGACCCAGTACTTC. Translation gives CAIRDQITGAEGTQYF.

This clone was detected a few times. V usage is TRBV25-1 and J usage is TRBJ1-1, with no clear D. The V gene's germline CDR1 is MGHDK and CDR2 SYGVNS. The CDR3 is 15 residues long. Trimming took 2 bases from V and 5 from J, leaving 15 bases between them. The CDR3 loop reads CASSETGSLLTEAFF. The CDR3 nucleotides read TGTGCCAGCAGTGAAACCGGGTCCCTTTTAACTGAAGCTTTCTTT.